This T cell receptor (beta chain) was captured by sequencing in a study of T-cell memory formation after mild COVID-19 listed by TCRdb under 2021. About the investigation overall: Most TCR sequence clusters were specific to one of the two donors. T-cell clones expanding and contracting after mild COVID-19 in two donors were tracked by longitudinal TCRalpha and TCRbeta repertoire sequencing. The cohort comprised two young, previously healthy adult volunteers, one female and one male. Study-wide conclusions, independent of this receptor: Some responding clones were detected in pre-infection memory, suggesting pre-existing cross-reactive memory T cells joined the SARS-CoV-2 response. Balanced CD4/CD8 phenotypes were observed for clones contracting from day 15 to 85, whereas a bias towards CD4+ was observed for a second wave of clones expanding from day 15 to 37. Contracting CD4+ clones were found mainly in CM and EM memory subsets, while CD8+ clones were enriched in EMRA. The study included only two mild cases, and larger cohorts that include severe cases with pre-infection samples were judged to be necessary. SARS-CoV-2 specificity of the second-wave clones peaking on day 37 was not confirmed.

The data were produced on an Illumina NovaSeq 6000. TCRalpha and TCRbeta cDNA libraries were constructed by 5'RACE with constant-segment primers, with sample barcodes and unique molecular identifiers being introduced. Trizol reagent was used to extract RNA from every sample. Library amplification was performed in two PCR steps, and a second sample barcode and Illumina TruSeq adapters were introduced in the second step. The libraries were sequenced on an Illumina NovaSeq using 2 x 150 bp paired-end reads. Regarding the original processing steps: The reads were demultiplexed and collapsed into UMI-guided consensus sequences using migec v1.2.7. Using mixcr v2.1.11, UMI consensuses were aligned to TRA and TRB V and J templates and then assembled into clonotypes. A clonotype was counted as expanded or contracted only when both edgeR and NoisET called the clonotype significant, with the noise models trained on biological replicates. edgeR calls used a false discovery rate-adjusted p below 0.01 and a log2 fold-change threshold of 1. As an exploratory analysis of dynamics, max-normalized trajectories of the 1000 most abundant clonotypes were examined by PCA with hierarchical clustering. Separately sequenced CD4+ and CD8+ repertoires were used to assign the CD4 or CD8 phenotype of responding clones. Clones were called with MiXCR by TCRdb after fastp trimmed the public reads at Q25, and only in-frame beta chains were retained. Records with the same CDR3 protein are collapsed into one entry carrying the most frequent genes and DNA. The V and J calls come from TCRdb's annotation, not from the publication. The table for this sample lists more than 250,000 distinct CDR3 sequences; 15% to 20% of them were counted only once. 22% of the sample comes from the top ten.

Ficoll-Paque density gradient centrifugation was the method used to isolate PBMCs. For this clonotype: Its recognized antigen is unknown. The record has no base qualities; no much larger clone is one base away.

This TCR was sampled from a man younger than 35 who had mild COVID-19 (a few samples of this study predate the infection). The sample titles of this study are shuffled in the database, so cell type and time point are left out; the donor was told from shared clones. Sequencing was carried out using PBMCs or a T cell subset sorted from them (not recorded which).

This receptor has the CDR3 CASSLSTGEQYV. The bases read TGTGCCAGCAGCTTATCGACAGGGGAGCAGTACGTC. This receptor chain uses TRBV7-9 and TRBJ2-7, with TRBD1 matching 7 junction bases. The CDR3 measures 12 amino acids from cysteine to valine. Only the CDR3 DNA stays, 36 bases, in frame from base 1. Trimming leaves V shorter by 2 bases and J shorter by 7 bases, with the junction holding 2 bases beyond the gene matches. From the germline V gene (reference sequence), CDR1 is SEHNR and CDR2 is FQNEAQ.